This paragraph covers one T cell receptor beta chain sequence. Its specificity is not known. At one of its ends the junction is not consistent with the germline gene, which may arise from a read error. The record originates from a study of identical twins. The germline V gene encodes CDR1 DFQATT and CDR2 SNEGSKA (reference sequence). The CDR3 totals 14 residues. Whole-study findings and limits: The study found that models underestimated out-of-frame TCR alpha sharing in monozygotic twins.

One entry per CDR3 protein, called by TCRdb with MiXCR from the 5' RACE reads. This sample has around 1.7 million distinct CDR3 sequences, with 25% to 35% found just once. The chain has TRBV20-1 and TRBJ2-1, with D tentatively TRBD1 or TRBD2 (5 bases each). The TCR was taken from a newborn girl in good health. Sequenced material: cord blood. DNA for the CDR3: TGCAGTGCGAGGGGACGTGGCTCCTACAATGGGCAGTTCTTC. Its protein is CSARGRGSYNGQFF.